What follows is one T cell receptor beta chain and its context. What it recognizes is unknown. Other DNA sequences of this sample code for an identical CDR3. The entry originates in a study of shared clonotypes between healthy human individuals. Study results and caveats: It was the few donors that limited the genetic and exposure-history diversity represented.

This CDR3 is built from 14 residues. The ends were cut back, 2 bases at V and 3 bases at J, with 8 bases in the middle. Germline CDR1 reads SGHRS; CDR2 reads YFSETQ. Method: immunoSEQ multiplex PCR; TCRdb's copy keeps in-frame clones and lacks some. Altogether 2 million to 2.5 million clones are present, almost 96% being singletons, with the ten largest covering around 0.13%. This sequence was found in a man aged 18 to 30 in good health. The specimen sequenced was naive CD4+ T cells sorted from blood. This sample's subset: CD45RA+ positively selected. The chain has TRBV5-1 and TRBJ2-2, with D possibly matching TRBD2 (6 bases). The chain's CDR3 is CASSFGGDTGELFF. In nucleotides, the CDR3 is TGCGCCAGCAGCTTTGGCGGGGACACCGGGGAGCTGTTTTTT.